The source of this T cell receptor beta chain is a study of control samples from healthy donors and cancer patients. This clone was found once. The assay was immunoSEQ multiplex PCR, and TCRdb's table has in-frame clones only and misses some. In the table there are 150,000 to 200,000 clones, roughly nine tenths of which are singletons. Germline V gene lookup returns CDR1 SGHDT and CDR2 YYEEEE. The V and J ends lost 2 bases and 3 bases respectively, with 15 bases between them. There are 16 residues in the CDR3. Sequencing input: blood. The clonotype originates from a woman aged 25 to 39 in good health. The chain is built from TRBV5-6 and TRBJ1-5, with D tentatively TRBD1 (6 bases). The CDR3 DNA follows: TGTGCCAGCAGCTTCGGACGGGGGCGCTTCAATCAGCCCCAGCATTTT. This sequence encodes CASSFGRGRFNQPQHF.